This TCR beta chain was retrieved from a study of identical twins (dated by TCRdb to 2015 to 2016). Study-wide context: The study deep-sequenced TCR alpha and beta repertoires from monozygotic twins, unrelated adults of various ages and cord blood to test whether fetal clonotypes persist. To rule out contamination, replicate twin experiments were performed at different times with different library preparation protocols.

Every donor in the study was a healthy Caucasian. Miltenyi CD45RO+ enrichment and human naive T-cell isolation kits were used to isolate memory (CD45RO+) and naive T cells from PBMC. On this clonotype: The clone's antigen remains unknown. No per-base quality is available; no much larger clone lies one base away.

Broader findings and caveats from the paper: The excess sharing between twins in beta out-of-frame sequences was weaker because fewer shared sequences reduced the signal-to-noise ratio. Invariant T cells such as MAIT and iNKT could partly confound zero-insertion analyses, though diverse VJ usage argued against this for most clonotypes. Compared with coincidental sharing between unrelated individuals, out-of-frame TCR alpha sequences shared between twins showed an excess of sequences with low generation probability. Because the same donors could not be followed over many years, conclusions were based on cross-sectional statistical analysis. Fewer insertions were carried by abundant cord blood beta clonotypes; a weaker similar trend was observed in young adult naive repertoires, while no such trend was observed in memory repertoires. Out-of-frame TCR alpha sharing in monozygotic twins was systematically underestimated by recombination models, whereas sharing between unrelated individuals was in agreement with the recombination models.

Trimming takes 6 bases off V and 9 bases off J; junction bases not matched to a gene: 6. The CDR3 holds 13 amino acids from the cysteine to the phenylalanine. This entry keeps only the CDR3 DNA: 39 bases, framed from base 1. From the germline V gene, CDR1 is SGHTA and CDR2 is FQGNSA. The library was generated by 5' RACE. These reads were obtained on an Illumina HiSeq 2000. A universal primer binding site was added through template switching, and the final cDNA carried a unique molecular identifier so that TCR cDNA molecules could be counted accurately. Specific primers in the conserved constant-segment region were used to synthesize first-strand cDNA for the TCR alpha and beta chains. Each cDNA library was double barcoded, with a SMART-Mk sample barcode plus Illumina barcodes, to control for contamination. TruSeq adapter sequences, together with Illumina sample barcodes, were added in two successive PCR steps. TCR alpha and beta cDNA libraries were sequenced on the Illumina HiSeq platform with custom primers. Concerning the study's data processing: MiGEC processed the raw reads to extract unique molecular identifiers, while MiXCR was used to determine the CDR3 positions. Recombination models were inferred per individual with the repgenHMM and IGoR tools using an EM algorithm. The tcR package in R was used for shared clonotype analysis, with sharing normalized by the product of cloneset sizes. Out-of-frame nonproductive sequences were analyzed to study raw recombination free of thymic and clonal selection effects. TCRdb reran the public reads through fastp at Q25 and MiXCR, keeping productive beta chains. Rows matching on CDR3 protein sequence are summarized as one entry with the most common DNA and genes. The V and J calls here are based on TCRdb, not the publication. The sample table records 200,000 to 250,000 distinct CDR3 sequences; about 14% of these occur just once. The ten largest account for 8.5% to 10% of the sample.

The chain joins TRBV7-2 to TRBJ2-1, with 9 central nucleotides matching TRBD2. The sequenced sample consisted of memory (CD45RO+) T cells sorted from blood. Reading the label with the study, this specimen's cell subset or site is: CD45RO+ enriched T cells. The sequence came from a woman aged 18-29 years in good health. The nucleotides are TGTGCCAGCAGGCTGTTGCGGGAGGGTGAGCAGTTCTTC. This encodes CASRLLREGEQFF.